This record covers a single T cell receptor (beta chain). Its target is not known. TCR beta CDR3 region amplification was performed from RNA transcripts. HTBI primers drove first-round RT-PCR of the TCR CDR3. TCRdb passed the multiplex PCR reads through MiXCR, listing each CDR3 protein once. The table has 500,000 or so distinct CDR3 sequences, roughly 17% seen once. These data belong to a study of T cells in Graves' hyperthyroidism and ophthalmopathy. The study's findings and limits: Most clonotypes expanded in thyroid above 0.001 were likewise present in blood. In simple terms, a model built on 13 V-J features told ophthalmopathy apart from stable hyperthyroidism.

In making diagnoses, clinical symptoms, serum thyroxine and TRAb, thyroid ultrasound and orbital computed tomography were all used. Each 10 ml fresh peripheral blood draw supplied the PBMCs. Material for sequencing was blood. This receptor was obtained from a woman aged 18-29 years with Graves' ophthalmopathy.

The CDR3 DNA is TGTGCCAGCAGGGGGACAGGGAATTTGAATTCACCCCTCCACTTT. Translating it yields CASRGTGNLNSPLHF. The J gene is TRBJ1-6, the V gene TRBV6-1, with TRBD1 matching 9 bases. Germline V lookup: CDR1 MNHNS, CDR2 SASEGT. Unmatched junction bases numbered 7, after V lost 6 bases and J lost 7 bases. This CDR3 has 15 residues.